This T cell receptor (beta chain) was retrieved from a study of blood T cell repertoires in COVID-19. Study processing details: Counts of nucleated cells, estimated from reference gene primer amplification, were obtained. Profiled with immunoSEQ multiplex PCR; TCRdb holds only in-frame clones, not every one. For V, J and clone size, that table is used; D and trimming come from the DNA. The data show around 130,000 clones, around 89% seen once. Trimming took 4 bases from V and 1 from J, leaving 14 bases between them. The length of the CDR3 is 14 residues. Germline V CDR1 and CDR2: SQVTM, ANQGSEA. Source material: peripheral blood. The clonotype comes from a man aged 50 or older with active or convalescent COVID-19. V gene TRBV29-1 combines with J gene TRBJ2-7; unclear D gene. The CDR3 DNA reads TGCAGCGTTGTTTCCGCTGTACAATCCTACGAGCAGTACTTC. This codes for CSVVSAVQSYEQYF.